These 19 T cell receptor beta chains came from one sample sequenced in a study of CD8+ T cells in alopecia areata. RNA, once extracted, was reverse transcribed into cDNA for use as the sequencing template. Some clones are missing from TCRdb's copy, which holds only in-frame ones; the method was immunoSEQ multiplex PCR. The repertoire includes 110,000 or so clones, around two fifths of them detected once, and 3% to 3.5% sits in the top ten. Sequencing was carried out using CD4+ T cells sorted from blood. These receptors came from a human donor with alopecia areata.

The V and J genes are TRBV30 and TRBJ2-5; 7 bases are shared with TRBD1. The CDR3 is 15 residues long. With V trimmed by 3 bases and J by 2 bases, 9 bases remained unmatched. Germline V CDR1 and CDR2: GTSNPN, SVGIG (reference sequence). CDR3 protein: CAWSRDSVSQETQYF. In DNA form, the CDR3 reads TGTGCCTGGAGCAGGGACAGCGTAAGTCAAGAGACCCAGTACTTC.

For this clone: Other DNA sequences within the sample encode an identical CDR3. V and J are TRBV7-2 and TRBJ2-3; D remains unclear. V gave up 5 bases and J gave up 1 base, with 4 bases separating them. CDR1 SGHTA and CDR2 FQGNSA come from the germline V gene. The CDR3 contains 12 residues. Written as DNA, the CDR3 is TGTGCCAGCAGCCCCCGCACAGATACGCAGTATTTT. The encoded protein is CASSPRTDTQYF.

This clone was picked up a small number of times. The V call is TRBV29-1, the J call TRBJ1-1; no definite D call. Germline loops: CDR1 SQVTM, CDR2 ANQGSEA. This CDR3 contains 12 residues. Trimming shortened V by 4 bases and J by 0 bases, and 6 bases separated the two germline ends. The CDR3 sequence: CSVGMLNTEAFF. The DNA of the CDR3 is TGCAGCGTTGGGATGTTGAACACTGAAGCTTTCTTT.

CDR3 in DNA: TGCGCCAGCAGCGGGCCGATGGGCTTGTATGGCTACACCTTC. This codes for CASSGPMGLYGYTF. The chain is built from TRBV4-1 and TRBJ1-2; no clear D. This CDR3 has 14 residues. CDR1 is MGHRA and CDR2 is YSYEKL in the germline V gene. Between the trimmed V and J ends, which lost 5 bases and 5 bases, there was a span of 15 bases.

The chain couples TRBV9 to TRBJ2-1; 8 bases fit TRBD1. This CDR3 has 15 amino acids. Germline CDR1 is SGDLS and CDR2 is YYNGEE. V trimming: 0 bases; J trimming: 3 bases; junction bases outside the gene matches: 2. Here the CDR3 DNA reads TGTGCCAGCAGCGTAGAGGGACAGGACTACAATGAGCAGTTCTTC. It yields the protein CASSVEGQDYNEQFF.

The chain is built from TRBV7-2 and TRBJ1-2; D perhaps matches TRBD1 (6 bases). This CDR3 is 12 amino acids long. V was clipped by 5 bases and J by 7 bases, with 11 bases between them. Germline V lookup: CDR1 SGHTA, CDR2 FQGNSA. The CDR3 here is CASSRDRSGYTF. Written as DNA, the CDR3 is TGTGCCAGCAGCCGCGACAGGAGTGGCTACACCTTC.

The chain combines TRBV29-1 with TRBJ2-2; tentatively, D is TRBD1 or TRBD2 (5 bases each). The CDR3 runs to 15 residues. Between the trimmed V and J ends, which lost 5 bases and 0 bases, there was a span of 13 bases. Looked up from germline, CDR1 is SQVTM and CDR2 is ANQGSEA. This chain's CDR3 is CSVRGGSSNTGELFF. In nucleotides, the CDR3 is TGCAGCGTTCGGGGCGGGTCCTCGAACACCGGGGAGCTGTTTTTT.

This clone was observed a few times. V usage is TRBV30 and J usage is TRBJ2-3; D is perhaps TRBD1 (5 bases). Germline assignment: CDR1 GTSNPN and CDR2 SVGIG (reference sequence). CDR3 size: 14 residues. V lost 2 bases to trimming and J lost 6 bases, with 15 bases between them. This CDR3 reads CAWSTGRRRDTQYF. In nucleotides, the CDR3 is TGTGCCTGGAGTACAGGACGTCGGCGGGATACGCAGTATTTT.

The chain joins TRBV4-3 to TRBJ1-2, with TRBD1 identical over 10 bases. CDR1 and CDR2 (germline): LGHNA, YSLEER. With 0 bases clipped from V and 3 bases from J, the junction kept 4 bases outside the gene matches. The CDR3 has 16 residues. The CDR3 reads CASSQERGTGDYGYTF. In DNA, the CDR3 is TGCGCCAGCAGCCAAGAGCGGGGGACAGGGGACTATGGCTACACCTTC.

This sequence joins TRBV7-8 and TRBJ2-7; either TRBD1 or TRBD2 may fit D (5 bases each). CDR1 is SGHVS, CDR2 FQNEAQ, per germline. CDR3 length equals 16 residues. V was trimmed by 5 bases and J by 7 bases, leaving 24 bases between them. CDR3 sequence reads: CASSTPLRDPSREQYF. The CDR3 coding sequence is TGTGCCAGCAGCACTCCGCTTAGGGACCCCTCTCGGGAGCAGTACTTC.

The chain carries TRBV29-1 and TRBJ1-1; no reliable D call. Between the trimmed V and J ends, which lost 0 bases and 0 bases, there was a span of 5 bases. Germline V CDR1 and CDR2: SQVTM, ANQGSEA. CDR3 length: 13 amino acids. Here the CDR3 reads CSVEEVLNTEAFF. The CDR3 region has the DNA TGCAGCGTTGAAGAAGTTCTGAACACTGAAGCTTTCTTT.

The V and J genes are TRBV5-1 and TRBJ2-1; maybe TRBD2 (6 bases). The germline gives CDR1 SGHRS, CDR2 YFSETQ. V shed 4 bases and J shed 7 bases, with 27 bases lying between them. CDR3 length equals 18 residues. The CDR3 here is CASSPGRETRDIKNEQFF. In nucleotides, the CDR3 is TGCGCCAGCAGCCCGGGTCGGGAGACGCGCGATATCAAAAATGAGCAGTTCTTC.

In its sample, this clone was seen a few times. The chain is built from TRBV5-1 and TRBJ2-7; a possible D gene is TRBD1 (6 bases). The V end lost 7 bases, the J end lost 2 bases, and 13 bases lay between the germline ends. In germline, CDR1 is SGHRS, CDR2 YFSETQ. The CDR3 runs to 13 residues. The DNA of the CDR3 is TGCGCCAGCGGGTCCGGGACAACCTACGAGCAGTACTTC. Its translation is CASGSGTTYEQYF.

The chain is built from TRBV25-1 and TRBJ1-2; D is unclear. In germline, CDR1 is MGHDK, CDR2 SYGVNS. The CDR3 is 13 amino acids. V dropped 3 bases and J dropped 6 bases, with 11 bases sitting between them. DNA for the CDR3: TGTGCCAGCAGTGAGAGGCAGGCTGATGGCTACACCTTC. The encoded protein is CASSERQADGYTF.

The CDR3 DNA follows: TGCGCCAGCAGCTGGACTAGCGGGAGCGACGAGCAGTACTTC. This codes for CASSWTSGSDEQYF. The chain carries TRBV5-1 and TRBJ2-7, with TRBD2 matching over 13 bases. After removal of 3 bases from V and 5 bases from J, the junction contained 2 bases not matched to a gene. Looked up from germline, CDR1 is SGHRS and CDR2 is YFSETQ. This CDR3 spans 14 amino acids.

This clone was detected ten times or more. CDR3 amino acids: CASRGTGSNEQFF. In DNA, the CDR3 is TGTGCCAGCAGGGGGACAGGGTCCAATGAGCAGTTCTTC. The chain is built from TRBV25-1 and TRBJ2-1; TRBD1 aligns across 9 bases. The CDR3 loop spans 13 amino acids. After removal of 6 bases from V and 6 bases from J, the junction contained 3 bases not matched to a gene. Germline V CDR1 and CDR2: MGHDK, SYGVNS. Based on the CDR3 plus reference TRBV25-1 and TRBJ2-1, the full variable domain is EADIYQTPRYLVIGTGKKITLECSQTMGHDKMYWYQQDPGMELHLIHYSYGVNSTEKGDLSSESTVSRIRTEHFPLTLESARPSHTSQYLCASRGTGSNEQFFGPGTRLTVL.

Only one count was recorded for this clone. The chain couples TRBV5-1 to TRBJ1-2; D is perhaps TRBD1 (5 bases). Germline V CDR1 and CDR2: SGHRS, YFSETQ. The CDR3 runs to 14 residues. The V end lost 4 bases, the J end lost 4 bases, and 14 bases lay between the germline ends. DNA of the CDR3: TGCGCCAGCAGCCCGGGGGAGTCGACCTATGGCTACACCTTC. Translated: CASSPGESTYGYTF.

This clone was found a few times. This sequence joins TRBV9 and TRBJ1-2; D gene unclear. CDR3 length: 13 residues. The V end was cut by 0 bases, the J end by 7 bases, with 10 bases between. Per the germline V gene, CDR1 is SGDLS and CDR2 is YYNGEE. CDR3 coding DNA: TGTGCCAGCAGCGTAGTTGAGCACGGTGGCTACACCTTC. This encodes CASSVVEHGGYTF.

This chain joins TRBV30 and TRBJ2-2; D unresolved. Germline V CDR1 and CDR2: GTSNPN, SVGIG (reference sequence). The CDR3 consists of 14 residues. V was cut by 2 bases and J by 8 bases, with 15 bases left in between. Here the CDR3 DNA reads TGTGCCTGGAGTCCAGGAAGGGCCCCAGGGGAGCTGTTTTTT. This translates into CAWSPGRAPGELFF.